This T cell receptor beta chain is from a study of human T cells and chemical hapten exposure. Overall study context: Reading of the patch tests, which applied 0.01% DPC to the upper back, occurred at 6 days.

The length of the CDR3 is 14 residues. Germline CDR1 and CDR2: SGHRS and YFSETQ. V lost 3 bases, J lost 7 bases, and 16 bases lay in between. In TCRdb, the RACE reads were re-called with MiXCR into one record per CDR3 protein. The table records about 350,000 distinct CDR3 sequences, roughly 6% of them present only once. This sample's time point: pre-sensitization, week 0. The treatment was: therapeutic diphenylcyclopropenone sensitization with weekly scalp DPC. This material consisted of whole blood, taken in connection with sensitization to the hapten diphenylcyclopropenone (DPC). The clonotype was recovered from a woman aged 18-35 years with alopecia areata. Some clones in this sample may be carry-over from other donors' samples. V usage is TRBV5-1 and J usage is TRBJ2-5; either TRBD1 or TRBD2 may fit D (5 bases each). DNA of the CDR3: TGCGCCAGCAGCTCCGTGGGACCACTGCGGACCCAGTACTTC. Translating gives CASSSVGPLRTQYF. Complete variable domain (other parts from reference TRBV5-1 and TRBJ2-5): KAGVTQTPRYLIKTRGQQVTLSCSPISGHRSVSWYQQTPGQGLQFLFEYFSETQRNKGNFPGRFSGRQFSNSRSEMNVSTLELGDSALYLCASSSVGPLRTQYFGPGTRLLVL.